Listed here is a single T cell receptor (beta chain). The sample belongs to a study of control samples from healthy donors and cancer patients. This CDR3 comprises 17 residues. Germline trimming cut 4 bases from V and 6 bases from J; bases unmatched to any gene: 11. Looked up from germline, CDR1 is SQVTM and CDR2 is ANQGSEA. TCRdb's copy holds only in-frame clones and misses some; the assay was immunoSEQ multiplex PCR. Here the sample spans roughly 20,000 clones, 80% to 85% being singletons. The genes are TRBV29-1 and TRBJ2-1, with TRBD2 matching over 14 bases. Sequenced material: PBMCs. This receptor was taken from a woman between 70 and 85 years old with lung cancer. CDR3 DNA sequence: TGCAGCGTTGTCCTCCAGACTAGCGGGAGGGAGGCCAATGAGCAGTTCTTC. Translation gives CSVVLQTSGREANEQFF.